This TCR beta chain appears in the sequencing data of a study of cytomegalovirus exposure and HLA in healthy donors. Study conclusions and caveats: Being productive about 90% or about 30% of the time was typical of most TCR beta V segments in an earlier analysis. Researchers counted around 180 TCR beta chains as cytomegalovirus-associated. The study carried out a later analysis of TCR beta sequences. It associated about 15,000 of them with specific HLA alleles at a false discovery rate of 0.05.

PCR used 60 Vbeta primers and 13 Jbeta primers. Sequencing used immunoSEQ multiplex PCR; TCRdb keeps in-frame clones, though not all of them. The top ten clones hold approximately 2% of a sample with some 190,000 clones, around 73% of them seen once. The CDR3 runs 16 residues. The germline V gene encodes CDR1 MGHRA and CDR2 YSYEKL. V was cut by 1 base and J by 7 bases, with 17 bases left in between. In the case of this clone: Its specificity is unknown.

What was sequenced was PBMCs. The V gene is TRBV4-1, the J gene TRBJ1-5; D remains ambiguous. This sequence was found in a woman between 25 and 40 years old in good health and CMV-seropositive. This CDR3 reads CASSQGPTEEVQPQHF. For the CDR3, the DNA is TGCGCCAGCAGCCAAGGACCGACGGAAGAGGTCCAGCCCCAGCATTTT.